These 5 T cell receptor beta chains came from one sample sequenced in a study of T cells after yellow fever vaccination. From the 5' RACE reads, TCRdb called clonotypes with MiXCR, one entry per CDR3 protein. The sample contains roughly 300,000 distinct CDR3 sequences, about 6.6% of which appear only once. This specimen consisted of PBMCs, obtained around 45 days after the first yellow fever vaccination. The origin of the receptors is a young man who received the YFV17D yellow fever vaccine.

This clonotype was seen at least ten times. The V and J genes are TRBV7-2 and TRBJ1-2; D is uncertain. Trimming removed 0 bases at V and 5 bases at J, with 13 bases between. Germline values: CDR1 SGHTA, CDR2 FQGNSA. CDR3 length equals 15 residues. The CDR3 region is CASSLALTLGYGYTF. The CDR3 DNA reads as TGTGCCAGCAGCTTAGCTCTCACTCTGGGATATGGCTACACCTTC.

There are many counts of this clonotype. V gene TRBV7-9 combines with J gene TRBJ1-1; D is possibly TRBD1 (5 bases). Germline CDR1 and CDR2: SEHNR and FQNEAQ (reference sequence). The CDR3 length is 14 residues. V shed 2 bases and J shed 2 bases, with 9 bases lying between them. This CDR3 reads CASSLQGGNTEAFF. The CDR3 nucleotides are TGTGCCAGCAGCTTACAGGGTGGTAACACTGAAGCTTTCTTT.

This clonotype came up many times. The genes are TRBV5-1 and TRBJ2-3; weak D call: TRBD2 (5 bases). Trimming shortened V by 7 bases and J by 5 bases, and 17 bases separated the two germline ends. Germline CDR1 SGHRS, CDR2 YFSETQ. This CDR3 is 14 amino acids long. The DNA of the CDR3 is TGCGCCAGCCGTAGAGGGCATTCCGGAGATACGCAGTATTTT. Translation gives CASRRGHSGDTQYF.

This clonotype occurred a few times. This sequence joins TRBV29-1 and TRBJ1-2; D is ambiguous. The germline V gene encodes CDR1 SQVTM and CDR2 ANQGSEA. This CDR3 is built from 13 residues. Trimming shortened V by 5 bases and J by 0 bases, and 10 bases separated the two germline ends. The DNA of the CDR3 is TGCAGCGTTTCTGTCAGGTCTAACTATGGCTACACCTTC. Protein product: CSVSVRSNYGYTF.

The chain uses TRBV7-2 and TRBJ2-5; 8 positions match TRBD2. This CDR3 comprises 16 residues. Trimming at V came to 4 bases and at J to 4 bases, leaving 11 bases not matched to a gene. CDR1 and CDR2 (germline): SGHTA, FQGNSA. The CDR3 protein is CASSSGLGRGGETQYF. The CDR3 DNA reads TGTGCCAGCAGCTCAGGACTTGGACGGGGGGGAGAGACCCAGTACTTC. The whole variable domain, filled in from reference TRBV7-2 and TRBJ2-5, reads GAGVSQSPSNKVTEKGKDVELRCDPISGHTALYWYRQSLGQGLEFLIYFQGNSAPDKSGLPSDRFSAERTGGSVSTLTIQRTQQEDSAVYLCASSSGLGRGGETQYFGPGTRLLVL.